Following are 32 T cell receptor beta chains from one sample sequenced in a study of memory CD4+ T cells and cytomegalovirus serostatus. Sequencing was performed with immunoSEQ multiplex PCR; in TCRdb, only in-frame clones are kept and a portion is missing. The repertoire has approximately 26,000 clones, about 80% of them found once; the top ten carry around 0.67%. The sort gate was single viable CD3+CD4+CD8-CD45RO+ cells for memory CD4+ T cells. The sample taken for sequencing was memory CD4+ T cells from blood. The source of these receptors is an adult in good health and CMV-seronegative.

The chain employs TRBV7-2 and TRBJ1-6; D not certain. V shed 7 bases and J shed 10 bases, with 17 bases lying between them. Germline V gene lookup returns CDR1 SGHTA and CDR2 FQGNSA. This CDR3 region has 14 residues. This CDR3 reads CASTTPGRDSPLHF. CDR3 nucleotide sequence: TGTGCCAGCACCACACCCGGGCGCGACTCACCCCTCCACTTT.

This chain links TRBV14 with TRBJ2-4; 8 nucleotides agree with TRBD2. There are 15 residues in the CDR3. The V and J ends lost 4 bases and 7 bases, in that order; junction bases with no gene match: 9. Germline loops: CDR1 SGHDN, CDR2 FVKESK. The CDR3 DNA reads TGTGCCAGCAGCCCCACGCCCCCGGGGGGGAACATTCAGTACTTC. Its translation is CASSPTPPGGNIQYF.

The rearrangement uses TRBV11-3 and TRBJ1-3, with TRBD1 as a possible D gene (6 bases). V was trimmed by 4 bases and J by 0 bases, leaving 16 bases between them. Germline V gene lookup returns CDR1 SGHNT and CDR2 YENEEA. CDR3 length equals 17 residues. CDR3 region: CASSSTGTFYSGNTIYF. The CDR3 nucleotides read TGTGCCAGCAGCTCCACAGGGACCTTCTACTCTGGAAACACCATATATTTT.

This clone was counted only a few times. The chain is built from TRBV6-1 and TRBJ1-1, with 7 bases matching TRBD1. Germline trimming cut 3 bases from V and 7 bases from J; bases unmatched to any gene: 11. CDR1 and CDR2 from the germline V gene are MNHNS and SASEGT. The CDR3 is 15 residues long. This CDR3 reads CASSDPSTGPIEAFF. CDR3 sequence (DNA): TGTGCCAGCAGTGACCCTTCGACAGGGCCCATTGAAGCTTTCTTT.

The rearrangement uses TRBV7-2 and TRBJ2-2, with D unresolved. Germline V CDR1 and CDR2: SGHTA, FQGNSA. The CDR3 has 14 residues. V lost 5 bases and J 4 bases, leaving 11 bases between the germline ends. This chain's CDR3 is CASSPSTLTGELFF. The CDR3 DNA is TGTGCCAGCAGCCCTTCGACCCTCACCGGGGAGCTGTTTTTT. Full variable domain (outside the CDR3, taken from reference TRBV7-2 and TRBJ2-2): GAGVSQSPSNKVTEKGKDVELRCDPISGHTALYWYRQSLGQGLEFLIYFQGNSAPDKSGLPSDRFSAERTGGSVSTLTIQRTQQEDSAVYLCASSPSTLTGELFFGEGSRLTVL.

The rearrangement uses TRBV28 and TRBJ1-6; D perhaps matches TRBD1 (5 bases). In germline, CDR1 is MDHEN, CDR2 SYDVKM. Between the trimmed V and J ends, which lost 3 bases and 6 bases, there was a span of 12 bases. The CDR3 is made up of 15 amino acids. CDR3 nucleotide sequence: TGTGCCAGCAGTTTGGGCGGGACGGGTAATTCACCCCTCCACTTT. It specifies CASSLGGTGNSPLHF.

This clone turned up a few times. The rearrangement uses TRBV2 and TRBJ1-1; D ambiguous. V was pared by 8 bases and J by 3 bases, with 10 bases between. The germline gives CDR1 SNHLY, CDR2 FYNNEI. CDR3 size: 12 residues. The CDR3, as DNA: TGTGCCAGCGAGGTCGTCGACACTGAAGCTTTCTTT. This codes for CASEVVDTEAFF.

The CDR3 DNA is TGTGCCAGCAGTCCTCGTCCTAACACGAACACTGAAGCTTTCTTT. It yields the protein CASSPRPNTNTEAFF. The chain combines TRBV7-2 with TRBJ1-1; D ambiguous. CDR1 SGHTA and CDR2 FQGNSA come from the germline V gene. The CDR3 covers 15 residues. V was cut by 6 bases and J by 1 base, with 15 bases left in between.

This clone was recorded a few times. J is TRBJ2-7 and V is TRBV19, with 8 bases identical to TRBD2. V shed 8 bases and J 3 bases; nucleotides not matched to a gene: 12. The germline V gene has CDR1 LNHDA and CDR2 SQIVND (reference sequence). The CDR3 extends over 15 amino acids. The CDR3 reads CASSHGTSGNYEQYF. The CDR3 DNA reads TGTGCCAGTTCCCACGGAACTAGCGGAAACTACGAGCAGTACTTC.

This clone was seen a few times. This CDR3 reads CASSTDSGDTEAFF. The CDR3 DNA follows: TGTGCCAGCAGTACCGACAGCGGGGACACTGAAGCTTTCTTT. This rearrangement joins TRBV28 to TRBJ1-1; TRBD1 is a possible D gene (5 bases). The ends were cut back, 5 bases at V and 3 bases at J, with 13 bases in the middle. Per the germline V gene, CDR1 is MDHEN and CDR2 is SYDVKM. CDR3 length: 14 amino acids.

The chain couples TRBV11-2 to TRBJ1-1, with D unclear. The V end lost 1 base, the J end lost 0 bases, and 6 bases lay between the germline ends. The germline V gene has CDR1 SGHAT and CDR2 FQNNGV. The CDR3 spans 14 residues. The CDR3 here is CASSLGAVNTEAFF. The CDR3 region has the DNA TGTGCCAGCAGCTTAGGGGCAGTGAACACTGAAGCTTTCTTT.

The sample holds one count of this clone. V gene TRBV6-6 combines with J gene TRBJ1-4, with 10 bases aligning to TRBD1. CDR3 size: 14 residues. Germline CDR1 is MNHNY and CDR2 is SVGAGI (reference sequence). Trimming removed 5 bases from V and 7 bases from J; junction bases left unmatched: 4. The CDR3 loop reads CASSDRGPTEKLFF. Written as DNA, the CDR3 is TGTGCCAGCAGTGACAGGGGGCCTACTGAAAAACTGTTTTTT.

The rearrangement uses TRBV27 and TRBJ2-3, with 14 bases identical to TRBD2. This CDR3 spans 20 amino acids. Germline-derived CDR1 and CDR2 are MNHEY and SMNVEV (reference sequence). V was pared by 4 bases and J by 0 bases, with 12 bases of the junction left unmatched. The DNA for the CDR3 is TGTGCCAGCAGTTCCCGCCCGACTAGCGGGGGGGTGGGTAGCACAGATACGCAGTATTTT. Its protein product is CASSSRPTSGGVGSTDTQYF.

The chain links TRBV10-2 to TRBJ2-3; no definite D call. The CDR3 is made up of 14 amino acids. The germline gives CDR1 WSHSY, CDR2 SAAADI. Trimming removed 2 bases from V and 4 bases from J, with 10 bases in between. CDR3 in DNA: TGCGCCAGCAGTGAGGGTTTAGAAGCAGATACGCAGTATTTT. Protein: CASSEGLEADTQYF.

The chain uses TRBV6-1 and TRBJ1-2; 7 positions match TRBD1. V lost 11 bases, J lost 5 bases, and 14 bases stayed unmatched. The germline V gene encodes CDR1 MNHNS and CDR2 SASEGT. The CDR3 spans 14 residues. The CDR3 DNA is TGTGCCTCGAGTATAGGGGGCAGATCTTATGGCTACACCTTC. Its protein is CASSIGGRSYGYTF.

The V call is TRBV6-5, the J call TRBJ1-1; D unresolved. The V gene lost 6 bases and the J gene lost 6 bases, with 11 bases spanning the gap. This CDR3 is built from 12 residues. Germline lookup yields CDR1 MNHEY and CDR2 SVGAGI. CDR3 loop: CASSSSTAEAFF. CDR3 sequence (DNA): TGTGCCAGCAGCTCGAGTACCGCTGAAGCTTTCTTT.

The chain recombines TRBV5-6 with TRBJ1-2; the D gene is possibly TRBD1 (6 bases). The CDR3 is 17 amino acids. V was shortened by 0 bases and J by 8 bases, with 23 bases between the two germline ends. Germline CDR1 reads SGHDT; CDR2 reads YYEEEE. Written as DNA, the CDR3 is TGTGCCAGCAGCTTGGTCCTAACAGGGCCCGTCACTGGCGGCTACACCTTC. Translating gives CASSLVLTGPVTGGYTF.

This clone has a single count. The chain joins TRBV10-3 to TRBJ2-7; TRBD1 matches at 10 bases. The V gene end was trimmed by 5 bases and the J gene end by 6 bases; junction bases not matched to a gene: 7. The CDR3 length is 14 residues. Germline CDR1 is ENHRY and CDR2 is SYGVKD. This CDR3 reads CAISTGTGEGEQYF. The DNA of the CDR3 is TGTGCCATCAGTACCGGGACAGGGGAAGGCGAGCAGTACTTC.

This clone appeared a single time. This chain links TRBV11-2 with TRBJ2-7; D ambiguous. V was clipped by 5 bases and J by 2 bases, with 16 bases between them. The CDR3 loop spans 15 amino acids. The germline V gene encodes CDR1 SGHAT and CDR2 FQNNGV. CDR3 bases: TGTGCCAGCAGCCCGATCCCCTCAGGAGCCTACGAGCAGTACTTC. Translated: CASSPIPSGAYEQYF.

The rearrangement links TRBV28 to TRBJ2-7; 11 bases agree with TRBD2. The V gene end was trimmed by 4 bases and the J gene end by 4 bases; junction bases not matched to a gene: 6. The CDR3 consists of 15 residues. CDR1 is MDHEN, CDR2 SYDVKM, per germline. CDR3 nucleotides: TGTGCCAGCAGTTCGCGACTAGCGGGGACGTACGAGCAGTACTTC. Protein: CASSSRLAGTYEQYF.

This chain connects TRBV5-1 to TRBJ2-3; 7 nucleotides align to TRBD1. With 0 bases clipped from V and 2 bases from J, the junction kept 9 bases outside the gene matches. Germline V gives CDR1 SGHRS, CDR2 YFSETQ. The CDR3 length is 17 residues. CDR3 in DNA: TGCGCCAGCAGCTTGGAGGGACCGGGACAGACCACAGATACGCAGTATTTT. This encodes CASSLEGPGQTTDTQYF.

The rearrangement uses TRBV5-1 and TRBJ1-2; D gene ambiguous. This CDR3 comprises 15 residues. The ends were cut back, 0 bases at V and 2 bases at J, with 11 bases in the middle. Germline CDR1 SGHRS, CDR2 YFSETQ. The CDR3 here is CASSLGQAGNYGYTF. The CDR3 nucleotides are TGCGCCAGCAGCTTGGGCCAGGCAGGCAACTATGGCTACACCTTC.

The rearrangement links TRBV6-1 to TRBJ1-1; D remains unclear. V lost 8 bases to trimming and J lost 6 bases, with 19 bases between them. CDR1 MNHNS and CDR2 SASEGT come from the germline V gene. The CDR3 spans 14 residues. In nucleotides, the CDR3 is TGTGCCAGCGGAGTCAGGCTGGGATCTGCTGAAGCTTTCTTT. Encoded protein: CASGVRLGSAEAFF.

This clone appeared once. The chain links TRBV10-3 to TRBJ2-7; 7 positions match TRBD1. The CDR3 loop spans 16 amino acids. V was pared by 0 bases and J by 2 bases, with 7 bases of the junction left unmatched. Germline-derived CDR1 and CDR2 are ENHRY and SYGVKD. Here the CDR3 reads CAISESLGTATYEQYF. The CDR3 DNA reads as TGTGCCATCAGTGAGTCGCTCGGGACAGCAACCTACGAGCAGTACTTC.

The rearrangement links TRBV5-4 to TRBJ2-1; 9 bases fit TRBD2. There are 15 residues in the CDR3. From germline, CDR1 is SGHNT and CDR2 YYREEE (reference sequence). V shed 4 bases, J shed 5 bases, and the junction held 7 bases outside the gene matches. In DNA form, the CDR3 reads TGTGCCAGCAGCCTCGGGACTAGCCTTAACAATGAGCAGTTCTTC. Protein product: CASSLGTSLNNEQFF.

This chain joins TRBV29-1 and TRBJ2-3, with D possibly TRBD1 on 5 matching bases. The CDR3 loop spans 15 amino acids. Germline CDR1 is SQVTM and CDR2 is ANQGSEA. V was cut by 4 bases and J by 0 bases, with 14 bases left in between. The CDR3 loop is CSVVRGKRSTDTQYF. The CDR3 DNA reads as TGCAGCGTTGTAAGGGGAAAGAGAAGCACAGATACGCAGTATTTT.

CDR3 DNA: TGTGCCAGCAGGACTAGCGGGGACTACCGGAATGAGCAGTTCTTC. It codes for CASRTSGDYRNEQFF. The chain couples TRBV19 to TRBJ2-1; 12 nucleotides agree with TRBD2. The CDR3 covers 15 residues. V shed 9 bases, J shed 7 bases, and the junction held 10 bases outside the gene matches. Germline V CDR1 and CDR2: LNHDA, SQIVND (reference sequence). Drawing the rest from reference TRBV19 and TRBJ2-1, the complete variable domain is DGGITQSPKYLFRKEGQNVTLSCEQNLNHDAMYWYRQDPGQGLRLIYYSQIVNDFQKGDIAEGYSVSREKKESFPLTVTSAQKNPTAFYLCASRTSGDYRNEQFFGPGTRLTVL.

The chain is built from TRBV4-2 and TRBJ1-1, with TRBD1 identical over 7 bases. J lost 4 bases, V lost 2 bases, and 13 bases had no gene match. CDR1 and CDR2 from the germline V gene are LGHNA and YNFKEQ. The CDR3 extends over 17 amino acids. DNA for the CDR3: TGTGCCAGCAGCCAATCCGATGACAGGGAGAAAGGCACTGAAGCTTTCTTT. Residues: CASSQSDDREKGTEAFF.

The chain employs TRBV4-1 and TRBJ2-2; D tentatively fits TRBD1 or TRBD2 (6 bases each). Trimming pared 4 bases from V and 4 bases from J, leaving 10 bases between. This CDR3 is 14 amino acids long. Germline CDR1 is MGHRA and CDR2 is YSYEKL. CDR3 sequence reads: CASSLGGFTGELFF. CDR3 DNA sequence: TGCGCCAGCAGCCTAGGGGGGTTCACCGGGGAGCTGTTTTTT.

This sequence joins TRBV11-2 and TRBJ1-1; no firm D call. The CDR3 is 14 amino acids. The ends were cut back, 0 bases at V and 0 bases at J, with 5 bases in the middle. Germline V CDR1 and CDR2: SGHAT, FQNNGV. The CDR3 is CASSLEIMNTEAFF. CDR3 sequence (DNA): TGTGCCAGCAGCTTAGAGATTATGAACACTGAAGCTTTCTTT.

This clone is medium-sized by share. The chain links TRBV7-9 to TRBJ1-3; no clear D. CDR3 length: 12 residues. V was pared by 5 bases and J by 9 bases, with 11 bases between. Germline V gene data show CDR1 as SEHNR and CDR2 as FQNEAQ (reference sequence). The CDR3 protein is CASSKTAGTIYF. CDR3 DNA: TGTGCCAGCAGCAAAACCGCAGGCACCATATATTTT.

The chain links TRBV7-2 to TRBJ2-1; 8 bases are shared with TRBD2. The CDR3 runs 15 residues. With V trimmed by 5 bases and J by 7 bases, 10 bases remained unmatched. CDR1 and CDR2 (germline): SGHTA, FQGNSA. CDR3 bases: TGTGCCAGCAGCCCTACTAGCGGTTCCTTAAATGAGCAGTTCTTC. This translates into CASSPTSGSLNEQFF. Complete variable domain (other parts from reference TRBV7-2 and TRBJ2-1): GAGVSQSPSNKVTEKGKDVELRCDPISGHTALYWYRQSLGQGLEFLIYFQGNSAPDKSGLPSDRFSAERTGGSVSTLTIQRTQQEDSAVYLCASSPTSGSLNEQFFGPGTRLTVL.